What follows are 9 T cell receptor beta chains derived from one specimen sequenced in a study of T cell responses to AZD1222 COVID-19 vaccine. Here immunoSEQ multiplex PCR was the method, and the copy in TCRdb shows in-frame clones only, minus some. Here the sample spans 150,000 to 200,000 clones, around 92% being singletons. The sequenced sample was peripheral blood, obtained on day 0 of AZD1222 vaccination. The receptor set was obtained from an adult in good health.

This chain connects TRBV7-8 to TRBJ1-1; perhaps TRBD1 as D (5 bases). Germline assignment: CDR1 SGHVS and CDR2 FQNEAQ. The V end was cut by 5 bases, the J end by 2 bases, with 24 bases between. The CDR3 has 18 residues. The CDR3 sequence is CASSPIGVVGGSNTEAFF. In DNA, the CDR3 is TGTGCCAGCAGCCCAATCGGGGTGGTCGGGGGTTCAAACACTGAAGCTTTCTTT.

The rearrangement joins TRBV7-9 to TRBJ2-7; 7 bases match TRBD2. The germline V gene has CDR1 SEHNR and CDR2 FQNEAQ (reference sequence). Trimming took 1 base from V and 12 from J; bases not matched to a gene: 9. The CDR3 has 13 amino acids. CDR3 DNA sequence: TGTGCCAGCAGCTTAGGAGCGGGGACGTTGCTGTACTTC. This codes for CASSLGAGTLLYF.

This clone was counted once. The CDR3 loop reads CASSRGAGSADTQYF. CDR3 in DNA: TGTGCCAGCAGCCGAGGGGCAGGTAGCGCAGATACGCAGTATTTT. V and J are TRBV3-1 (or the pseudogene TRBV3-2) and TRBJ2-3; the D gene could be TRBD1 or TRBD2 (5 bases each). V lost 4 bases and J lost 4, with 15 bases in between. This CDR3 contains 15 residues. Looked up from germline, CDR1 is LGHDT and CDR2 is YNNKEL (reference sequence).

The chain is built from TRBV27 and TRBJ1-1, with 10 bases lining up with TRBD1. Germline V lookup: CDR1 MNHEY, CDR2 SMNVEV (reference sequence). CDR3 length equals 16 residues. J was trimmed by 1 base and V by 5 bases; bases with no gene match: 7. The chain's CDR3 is CASSPGTGAGNTEAFF. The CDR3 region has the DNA TGTGCCAGCAGTCCCGGGACAGGGGCAGGGAACACTGAAGCTTTCTTT.

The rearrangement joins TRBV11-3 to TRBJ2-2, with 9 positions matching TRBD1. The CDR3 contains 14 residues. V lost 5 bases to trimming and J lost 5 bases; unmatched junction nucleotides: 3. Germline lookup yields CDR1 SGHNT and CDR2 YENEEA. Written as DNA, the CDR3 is TGTGCCAGCAGCAGACAGGGGGGAACCGGGGAGCTGTTTTTT. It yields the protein CASSRQGGTGELFF.

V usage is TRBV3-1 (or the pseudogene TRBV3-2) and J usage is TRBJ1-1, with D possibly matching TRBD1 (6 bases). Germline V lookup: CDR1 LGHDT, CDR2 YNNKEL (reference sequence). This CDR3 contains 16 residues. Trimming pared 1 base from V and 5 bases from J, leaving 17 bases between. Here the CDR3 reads CASSQAGAPSGTEAFF. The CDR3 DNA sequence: TGTGCCAGCAGCCAAGCGGGGGCCCCGTCCGGGACTGAAGCTTTCTTT.

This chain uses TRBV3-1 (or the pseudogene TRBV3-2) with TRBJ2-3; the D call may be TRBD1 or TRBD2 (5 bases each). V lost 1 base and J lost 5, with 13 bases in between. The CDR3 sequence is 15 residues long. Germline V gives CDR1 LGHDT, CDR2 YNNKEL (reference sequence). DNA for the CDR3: TGTGCCAGCAGCCAAGGGCGAGGGGCCGGAGATACGCAGTATTTT. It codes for CASSQGRGAGDTQYF.

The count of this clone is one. The CDR3 coding sequence is TGTGCCAGCAGTTTATCCCCACAGGCTGAAGCTTTCTTT. As protein: CASSLSPQAEAFF. The chain employs TRBV28 and TRBJ1-1, with D tentatively TRBD1 (5 bases). The length of the CDR3 is 13 residues. Trimming left V 1 base short and J 6 bases short, with 9 bases between. The germline V gene has CDR1 MDHEN and CDR2 SYDVKM.

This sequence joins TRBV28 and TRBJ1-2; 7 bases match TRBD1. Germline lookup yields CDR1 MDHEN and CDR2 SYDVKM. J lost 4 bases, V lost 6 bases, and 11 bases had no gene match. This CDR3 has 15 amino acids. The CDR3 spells CASSQEGASRYGYTF. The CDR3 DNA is TGTGCCAGCAGCCAAGAGGGGGCGTCTCGCTATGGCTACACCTTC.